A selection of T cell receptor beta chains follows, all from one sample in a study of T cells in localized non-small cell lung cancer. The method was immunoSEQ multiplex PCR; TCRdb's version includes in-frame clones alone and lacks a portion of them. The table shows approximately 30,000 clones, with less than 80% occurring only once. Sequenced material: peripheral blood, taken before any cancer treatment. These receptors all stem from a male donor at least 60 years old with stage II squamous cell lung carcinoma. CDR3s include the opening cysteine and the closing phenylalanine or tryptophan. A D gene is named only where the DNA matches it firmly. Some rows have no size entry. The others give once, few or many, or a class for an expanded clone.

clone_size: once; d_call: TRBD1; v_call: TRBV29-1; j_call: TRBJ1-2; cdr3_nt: TGCAGCGCCGGGACAGTTTATGGCTACACCTTC; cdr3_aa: CSAGTVYGYTF
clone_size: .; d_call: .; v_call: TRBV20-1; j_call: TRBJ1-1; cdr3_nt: TGCAGTGCTCGGCTACGAACTGAAGCTTTCTTT; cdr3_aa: CSARLRTEAFF
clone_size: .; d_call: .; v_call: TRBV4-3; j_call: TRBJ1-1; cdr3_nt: TGCGCCAGCAGCCAAGATGGGCGTAGAACTGAAGCTTTCTTT; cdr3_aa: CASSQDGRRTEAFF
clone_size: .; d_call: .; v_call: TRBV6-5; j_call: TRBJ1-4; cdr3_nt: TGTGCCAGCAGTTCCTGGACCGATAATGAAAAACTGTTTTTT; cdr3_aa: CASSSWTDNEKLFF
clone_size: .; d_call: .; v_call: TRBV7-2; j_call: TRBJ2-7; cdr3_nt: TGTGCCAACAGCATTCTAGCGCCTTACTACGAGCAGTACTTC; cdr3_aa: CANSILAPYYEQYF
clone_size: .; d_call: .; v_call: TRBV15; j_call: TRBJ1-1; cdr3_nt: TGTGCCACCAGCGATTTATCAGGGGTCGTCACTGAAGCTTTCTTT; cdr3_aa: CATSDLSGVVTEAFF
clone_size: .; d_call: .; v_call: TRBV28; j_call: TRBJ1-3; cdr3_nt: TGTGCCCTCGGAGGGGCTTCAAACACCATATATTTT; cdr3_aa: CALGGASNTIYF
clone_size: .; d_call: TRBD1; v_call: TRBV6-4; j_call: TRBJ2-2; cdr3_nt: TGTGCCAGCAGCCTTCATGGACAGGCCGGGGAGCTGTTTTTT; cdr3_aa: CASSLHGQAGELFF
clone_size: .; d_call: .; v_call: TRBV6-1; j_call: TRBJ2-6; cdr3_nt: TGTGCCAGCAGTGAAGCCTTTACTGGGGCCAACGTCCTGACTTTC; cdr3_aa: CASSEAFTGANVLTF
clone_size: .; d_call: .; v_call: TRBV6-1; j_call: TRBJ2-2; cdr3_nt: TGTGCCAGCAGTACCTCAGGCACCGGGGAGCTGTTTTTT; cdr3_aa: CASSTSGTGELFF
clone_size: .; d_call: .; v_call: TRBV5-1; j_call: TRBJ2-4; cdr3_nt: TGCGCCAGCGGGAATCCCGGCGGAGACATTCAGTACTTC; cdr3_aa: CASGNPGGDIQYF
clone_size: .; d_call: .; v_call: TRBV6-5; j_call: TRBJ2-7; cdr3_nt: TGTGCCACCACCTGGGACGGCGGGTACGAGCAGTACTTC; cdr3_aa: CATTWDGGYEQYF
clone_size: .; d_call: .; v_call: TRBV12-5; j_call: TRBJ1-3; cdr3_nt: TGTGCTAGTGGTTTGTCAGGAACTGGAAACACCATATATTTT; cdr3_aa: CASGLSGTGNTIYF
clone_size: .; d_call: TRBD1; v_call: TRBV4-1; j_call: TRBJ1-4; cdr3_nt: TGCGCCAGCAGCCAACCTGGACAGGGTAGAAGATTGAATGAAAAACTGTTTTTT; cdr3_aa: CASSQPGQGRRLNEKLFF
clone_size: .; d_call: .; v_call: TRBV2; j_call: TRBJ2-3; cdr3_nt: TGTGCCAGCAGGCCGGGGGGCACAGATACGCAGTATTTT; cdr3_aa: CASRPGGTDTQYF
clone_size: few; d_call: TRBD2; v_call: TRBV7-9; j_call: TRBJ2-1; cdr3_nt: TGTGCCAGCAGCACGGGGACTAGCCAGATAAAGTACAATGAGCAGTTCTTC; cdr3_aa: CASSTGTSQIKYNEQFF
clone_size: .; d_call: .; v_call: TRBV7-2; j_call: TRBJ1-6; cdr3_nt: TGTGCCAGCAGCTTAGTGGGGAACGATTCACCCCTCCACTTT; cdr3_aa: CASSLVGNDSPLHF
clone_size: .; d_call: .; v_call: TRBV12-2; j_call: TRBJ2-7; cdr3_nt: TGTGCAAGTCGCTTAGAAGACAGGGGAGTCCACGAGCAGTACTTC; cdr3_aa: CASRLEDRGVHEQYF
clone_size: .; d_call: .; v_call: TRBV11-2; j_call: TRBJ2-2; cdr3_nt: TGTGCCAGCAGCGCCGGACAGACCGGGGAGCTGTTTTTT; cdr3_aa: CASSAGQTGELFF
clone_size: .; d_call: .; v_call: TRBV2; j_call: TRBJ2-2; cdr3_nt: TGTGCCAGCAAGGGTTACGGGGGACCCAAGGATGGGGAGCTGTTTTTT; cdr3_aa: CASKGYGGPKDGELFF
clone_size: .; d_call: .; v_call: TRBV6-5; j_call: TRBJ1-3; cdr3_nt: TGTGCCAGCAGTCCTTGGGGGGCGGAGGGAAACACCATATATTTT; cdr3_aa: CASSPWGAEGNTIYF
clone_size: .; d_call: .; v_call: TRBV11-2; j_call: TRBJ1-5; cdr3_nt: TGTGCCAGCAGCTTTCCGGGGCGGGGGCAGCCCCAGCATTTT; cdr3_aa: CASSFPGRGQPQHF
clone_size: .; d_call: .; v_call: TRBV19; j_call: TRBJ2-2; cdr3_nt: TGTGCCAGTAGTAGCCAGGGCTACACCGGGGAGCTGTTTTTT; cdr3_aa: CASSSQGYTGELFF
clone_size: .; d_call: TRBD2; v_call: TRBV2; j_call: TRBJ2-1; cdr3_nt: TGTGCCAGCAGTGAGGGACGGCTAGCGGATGAGCAGTTCTTC; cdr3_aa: CASSEGRLADEQFF
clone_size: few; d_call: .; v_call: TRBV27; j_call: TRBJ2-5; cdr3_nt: TGTGCCAGCAGTTTAACCCACCAAGAGACCCAGTACTTC; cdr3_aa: CASSLTHQETQYF
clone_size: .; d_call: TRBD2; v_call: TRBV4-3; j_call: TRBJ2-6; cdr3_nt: TGCGCCAGCAGCCCGGGACTAGCTTCCGGGGCCAACGTCCTGACTTTC; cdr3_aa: CASSPGLASGANVLTF
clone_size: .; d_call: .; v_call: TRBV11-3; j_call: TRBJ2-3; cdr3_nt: TGTGCCAGCAGCCACGGGGTTGAGGGACTCCCCACCGGGGACACAGATACGCAGTATTTT; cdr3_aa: CASSHGVEGLPTGDTDTQYF
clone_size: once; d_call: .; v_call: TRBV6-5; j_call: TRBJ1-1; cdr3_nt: TGTGCCAGCAGACCCCAGGGATACACTGAAGCTTTCTTT; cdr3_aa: CASRPQGYTEAFF